Listed below are T cell receptor beta chains from one sample, sequenced in a study of cytomegalovirus exposure and HLA in healthy donors. This table comes from immunoSEQ multiplex PCR, and its TCRdb copy is limited to in-frame clones, with some not included. The table lists fewer than 200,000 clones, 81% of them singletons. The sample comprised PBMCs. These receptors all stem from a woman between 18 and 30 years old in good health and CMV-seronegative. CDR3s include the opening cysteine and the closing phenylalanine or tryptophan. D genes are given only for firm matches. The size of a clone is reported for some rows only, either as once, few or many, or as a class for expanded clones.

D: TRBD1
size: NA
V: TRBV18
J: TRBJ2-7
DNA: TGTGCCAGCTCACTGCGGGACAGGGTTAACGAGCAGTACTTC
CDR3: CASSLRDRVNEQYF

D: TRBD1
size: NA
V: TRBV9
J: TRBJ1-3
DNA: TGTGCCAGCAGCGCGGGACAGGGGAGAAACACCATATATTTT
CDR3: CASSAGQGRNTIYF

D: TRBD1
size: few
V: TRBV5-1
J: TRBJ2-3
DNA: TGCGCCAGCAGCCGGGGACAGGGGCTTGGAGATACGCAGTATTTT
CDR3: CASSRGQGLGDTQYF

D: NA
size: NA
V: TRBV5-5
J: TRBJ2-7
DNA: TGTGCCAGCAGCTTCTCCCGAGGGAGTTACGAGCAGTACTTC
CDR3: CASSFSRGSYEQYF

D: NA
size: few
V: TRBV6-5
J: TRBJ2-4
DNA: TGTGCCAGCAGTGAGGCCTACAAAAACATTCAGTACTTC
CDR3: CASSEAYKNIQYF

D: TRBD2
size: NA
V: TRBV11-2
J: TRBJ2-5
DNA: TGTGCCAGCAGCTTGTCGGACGGGGGGGAGACCCAGTACTTC
CDR3: CASSLSDGGETQYF

D: TRBD2
size: NA
V: TRBV4-1
J: TRBJ2-3
DNA: TGCGCCAGCAGCCAAGAAGTGACTAGCGGGCGCCCCGGGGATACGCAGTATTTT
CDR3: CASSQEVTSGRPGDTQYF

D: NA
size: NA
V: TRBV4-1
J: TRBJ2-6
DNA: TGCGCCAGCAGCCAAGTAACAGGGCGGCTCGGGGCCAACGTCCTGACTTTC
CDR3: CASSQVTGRLGANVLTF

D: TRBD1
size: NA
V: TRBV19
J: TRBJ2-7
DNA: TGTGCCAGTAGTAGGGACAGGGGCACCACCTACGAGCAGTACTTC
CDR3: CASSRDRGTTYEQYF

D: NA
size: NA
V: TRBV9
J: TRBJ1-1
DNA: TGTGCCAGCAGCGAGGAGGGTTACACTGAAGCTTTCTTT
CDR3: CASSEEGYTEAFF

D: NA
size: once
V: TRBV14
J: TRBJ2-5
DNA: TGTGCCAGCAGCCGGGGACTCCTACAAGAGACCCAGTACTTC
CDR3: CASSRGLLQETQYF

D: TRBD1
size: once
V: TRBV19
J: TRBJ1-3
DNA: TGTGCCAGTAGCACGGGACAGAGGGTATATTTT
CDR3: CASSTGQRVYF

D: NA
size: NA
V: TRBV19
J: TRBJ1-6
DNA: TGTGCCAGTAAAATTAACAGTAATTCACCCCTCCACTTT
CDR3: CASKINSNSPLHF

D: TRBD1
size: NA
V: TRBV5-1
J: TRBJ1-1
DNA: TGCGCCAGCAGCTTTTCGACAGGGGGGAGGCCCACTGAAGCTTTCTTT
CDR3: CASSFSTGGRPTEAFF

D: NA
size: NA
V: TRBV28
J: TRBJ1-1
DNA: TGTGCCAGCAGTTTATTGGCTTCCAGGGAAGCTTTCTTT
CDR3: CASSLLASREAFF

D: NA
size: NA
V: TRBV15
J: TRBJ1-6
DNA: TGTGCCACCAGCAGAGTCTTTCAGAATTCACCCCTCCACTTT
CDR3: CATSRVFQNSPLHF

D: TRBD1
size: once
V: TRBV5-4
J: TRBJ1-6
DNA: TGTGCCAGCAGCTTGGCCGTAGGGGGCGGTAGTTCACCCCTCCACTTT
CDR3: CASSLAVGGGSSPLHF

D: TRBD1
size: NA
V: TRBV6-1
J: TRBJ2-3
DNA: TGTGCCAGCGAGAACATGCGGACAGGGGTAGATACGCAGTATTTT
CDR3: CASENMRTGVDTQYF

D: TRBD1
size: once
V: TRBV19
J: TRBJ2-7
DNA: TGTGCCAGTAGTATGAGTGGGGCGACAGGGGGCCACGAGCAGTACTTC
CDR3: CASSMSGATGGHEQYF

D: TRBD1
size: few
V: TRBV7-9
J: TRBJ1-4
DNA: TGTTCCAGCAGCTTAGACCCGACAGGGGCAGGCGAAAAACTGTTTTTT
CDR3: CSSSLDPTGAGEKLFF

D: NA
size: NA
V: TRBV7-9
J: TRBJ2-5
DNA: TGTGCCAGCAGCGCACAGGGACGGTACGAGACCCAGTACTTC
CDR3: CASSAQGRYETQYF

D: TRBD2
size: NA
V: TRBV5-4
J: TRBJ2-1
DNA: TGTGCCAGCTGGGGGGCGGGGGGGCATTACAATGAGCAGTTCTTC
CDR3: CASWGAGGHYNEQFF

D: NA
size: once
V: TRBV4-1
J: TRBJ1-2
DNA: TGCGCCAGCAGCCAAGTATCCGGGGGAAGCTATGGCTACACCTTC
CDR3: CASSQVSGGSYGYTF

D: NA
size: NA
V: TRBV25-1
J: TRBJ2-7
DNA: TGTGCCAGCAGTGATTCCAGGGAGGTTGCCGAGCAGTACTTC
CDR3: CASSDSREVAEQYF

D: TRBD1
size: NA
V: TRBV5-1
J: TRBJ1-6
DNA: TGCGCCAGCAGCTCCCGGACAGGGGGGAACTATAATTCACCCCTCCACTTT
CDR3: CASSSRTGGNYNSPLHF

D: TRBD1
size: NA
V: TRBV5-4
J: TRBJ2-7
DNA: TGTGCCAGCAGCTTAAGGTCCGGGGACAGGGTCTACGAGCAGTACTTC
CDR3: CASSLRSGDRVYEQYF

D: NA
size: once
V: TRBV28
J: TRBJ1-5
DNA: TGTGCCAGCAGCCCCCCAGCAGGGGAACATCAGCCCCAGCATTTT
CDR3: CASSPPAGEHQPQHF

D: NA
size: NA
V: TRBV4-1
J: TRBJ2-4
DNA: TGCGCCAGCAGCCAAGATCCGGTGTCAGGGTACCTAAACATTCAGTACTTC
CDR3: CASSQDPVSGYLNIQYF

D: TRBD2
size: NA
V: TRBV5-4
J: TRBJ2-2
DNA: TGTGCCAGCAGCGCTAGGACTAGCGGGAGGGCTCCCGGGGAGCTGTTTTTT
CDR3: CASSARTSGRAPGELFF

D: TRBD1
size: few
V: TRBV29-1
J: TRBJ2-7
DNA: TGCAGCGTTGGGGACAGGGGATACGAGCAGTACTTC
CDR3: CSVGDRGYEQYF

D: TRBD2
size: NA
V: TRBV18
J: TRBJ2-7
DNA: TGTGCCAGCTCACCCGTAGCGGGAGGCCTTTCCTACGAGCAGTACTTC
CDR3: CASSPVAGGLSYEQYF

D: TRBD1
size: NA
V: TRBV27
J: TRBJ2-7
DNA: TGTGCCACCCCTCCCCCCGGACAGGGTTGTCCCTACGAGCAGTACTTC
CDR3: CATPPPGQGCPYEQYF

D: TRBD2
size: few
V: TRBV5-1
J: TRBJ2-3
DNA: TGCGCCAGCAGCTTGGCTAGCGGGAGTTTCTCAGATACGCAGTATTTT
CDR3: CASSLASGSFSDTQYF

D: TRBD1
size: NA
V: TRBV6-1
J: TRBJ1-3
DNA: TGTGCCAGCAGAGGGGGGACAGCTGGAAACACCATATATTTT
CDR3: CASRGGTAGNTIYF

D: TRBD1
size: NA
V: TRBV28
J: TRBJ1-2
DNA: TGTGCCAGCAGAACCGGGACAGTTTATGGCTACACCTTC
CDR3: CASRTGTVYGYTF

D: NA
size: NA
V: TRBV2
J: TRBJ1-4
DNA: TGTGCCAGCAGGGCGCCGGGACTCTCAGAAAAACTGTTTTTT
CDR3: CASRAPGLSEKLFF

D: TRBD2
size: NA
V: TRBV5-1
J: TRBJ2-1
DNA: TGCGCCAGCAGCTTGCGGGCGGGGGGAAGCTCCTACAATGAGCAGTTCTTC
CDR3: CASSLRAGGSSYNEQFF

D: NA
size: NA
V: TRBV5-6
J: TRBJ2-7
DNA: TGTGCCAGCCAGGGGTGGGGGGGGTCCCACGAGCAGTACTTC
CDR3: CASQGWGGSHEQYF

D: TRBD1
size: once
V: TRBV6-5
J: TRBJ1-2
DNA: TGTGCCAGCAGGCAACAGGGGGCAGAGGGCTACACCTTC
CDR3: CASRQQGAEGYTF

D: TRBD2
size: NA
V: TRBV29-1
J: TRBJ2-7
DNA: TGCAGCGTTGAAGTTCATAGCGGGGATTACGAGCAGTACTTC
CDR3: CSVEVHSGDYEQYF

D: TRBD1
size: NA
V: TRBV5-1
J: TRBJ1-6
DNA: TGCGCCAGCAGCCAAGGAAACAGGGGGCTCTCCTATAATTCACCCCTCCACTTT
CDR3: CASSQGNRGLSYNSPLHF